The source of this T cell receptor beta chain is a study of cytomegalovirus exposure and HLA in healthy donors. The study, taken as a whole, reports: In an earlier analysis, most TCR beta V segments were productive about 90% or about 30% of the time. The only immune exposure information that was available was CMV serostatus. Among the CMV-associated chains, a few were confirmed in vitro as specific for CMV antigens.

About this clone: As yet, its antigen is unknown.

V lost 8 bases to trimming and J lost 2 bases, with 12 bases between them. Per the germline V gene, CDR1 is SGHVS and CDR2 is FQNEAQ. The CDR3 spans 13 residues. Primers: 60 Vbeta forward and 13 Jbeta reverse. Produced via immunoSEQ multiplex PCR; TCRdb's table is partial and in-frame only. Of 70,000 to 95,000 clones in the sample, around 80% are singletons; the top ten hold under 2.5%. The sequenced sample consisted of PBMCs. The receptor comes from a man aged 35-49 years in good health and CMV-seronegative. This chain joins TRBV7-8 and TRBJ2-5; a weak D match, TRBD2 (6 bases). The CDR3 loop reads CASEGTQQETQYF. The CDR3 bases are TGTGCCAGCGAAGGGACTCAGCAAGAGACCCAGTACTTC. Based on the CDR3 plus reference TRBV7-8 and TRBJ2-5, the full variable domain is GAGVSQSPRYKVAKRGQDVALRCDPISGHVSLFWYQQALGQGPEFLTYFQNEAQLDKSGLPSDRFFAERPEGSVSTLKIQRTQQEDSAVYLCASEGTQQETQYFGPGTRLLVL.